This T cell receptor (beta chain) emerged from a study of CD8 T cells in Susac syndrome. Sequencing of TCR beta was undertaken in CD8+ and CD4+ T cells derived from blood. Each multiple sclerosis control was a treatment-naive patient with relapsing-remitting disease that was either stable or active. TEMRA cells were FACS-enriched, with CD8+ and CD4+ T cells isolated negatively. V dropped 0 bases and J dropped 14 bases, with 19 bases sitting between them. Germline V lookup: CDR1 SQVTM, CDR2 ANQGSEA. This CDR3 region has 13 residues. RNA, at about 0.45 to 1 ug, was reverse transcribed with random hexamers. TCRdb re-derived calls from the immunoSEQ multiplex PCR reads in MiXCR, one entry per CDR3 protein. Here the sample spans about 430,000 distinct CDR3 sequences, approximately 85% being singletons.

The rearrangement joins TRBV29-1 to TRBJ1-2; tentatively, D is TRBD1 (5 bases). The sequenced material came from CD8+ T cells from PBMCs. This TCR came from a human donor with multiple sclerosis. In DNA form, the CDR3 reads TGCAGCGTTGAAGAGGCGGCAGGGAGTATGAATACCTTC. Its translation: CSVEEAAGSMNTF.